This T cell receptor (beta chain) appears in the sequencing data of a study of blood T cells in healthy people across ages. PCR was performed a second time for roughly 7 to 11 cycles using a sample-barcoded 5' primer and a J-beta primer mix. MiXCR, applied by TCRdb to the 5' RACE reads, yields one record per CDR3 protein. The sample holds 600,000 to 800,000 distinct CDR3 sequences, 52% seen once. Details on this clonotype: Its antigen remains unknown.

General study points: Researchers judged that diversity estimates from one million T cells fell short of true values.

Germline loops: CDR1 SQVTM, CDR2 ANQGSEA. This CDR3 has 11 residues. V shed 7 bases, J shed 2 bases, and the junction held 2 bases outside the gene matches. The clonotype was recovered from a woman at least 80 years old in good health. The genes are TRBV29-1 and TRBJ2-7; 7 bases agree with TRBD1. Sample: blood. CDR3 sequence: CSAGQTYEQYF. The CDR3 DNA is TGCAGCGCGGGACAGACCTACGAGCAGTACTTC.